The clone carrying this TCR beta chain came up many times. Its antigen is as yet unknown. TCRdb fed the multiplex PCR reads into MiXCR, producing one record per CDR3 protein. The data show about 230,000 distinct CDR3 sequences, with approximately 30% seen just once and 1.2% to 1.5% held by the top ten. Axillary draining lymph nodes of breast cancer patients supplied the node samples. The CDR3 is made up of 13 amino acids. Germline lookup yields CDR1 DFQATT and CDR2 SNEGSKA (reference sequence). Trimming at V came to 1 base and at J to 14 bases, leaving 10 bases not matched to a gene. The sample is drawn from a study of breast tumors, draining lymph nodes, adjacent tissues. Study observations and caveats: Tumor repertoires ranked between lymph nodes and nontumor tissue in diversity, with V and J gene preferences.

The source is a female donor with breast cancer. Some clones in this sample may be carry-over from other donors' samples. The sample was axillary lymph node tissue. The V call is TRBV20-1, the J call TRBJ2-4; 8 bases are shared with TRBD2. The DNA for the CDR3 is TGCAGTGCTAGAGCGGGGGGGACCGTGGGGGAGTACTTC. Protein sequence: CSARAGGTVGEYF.